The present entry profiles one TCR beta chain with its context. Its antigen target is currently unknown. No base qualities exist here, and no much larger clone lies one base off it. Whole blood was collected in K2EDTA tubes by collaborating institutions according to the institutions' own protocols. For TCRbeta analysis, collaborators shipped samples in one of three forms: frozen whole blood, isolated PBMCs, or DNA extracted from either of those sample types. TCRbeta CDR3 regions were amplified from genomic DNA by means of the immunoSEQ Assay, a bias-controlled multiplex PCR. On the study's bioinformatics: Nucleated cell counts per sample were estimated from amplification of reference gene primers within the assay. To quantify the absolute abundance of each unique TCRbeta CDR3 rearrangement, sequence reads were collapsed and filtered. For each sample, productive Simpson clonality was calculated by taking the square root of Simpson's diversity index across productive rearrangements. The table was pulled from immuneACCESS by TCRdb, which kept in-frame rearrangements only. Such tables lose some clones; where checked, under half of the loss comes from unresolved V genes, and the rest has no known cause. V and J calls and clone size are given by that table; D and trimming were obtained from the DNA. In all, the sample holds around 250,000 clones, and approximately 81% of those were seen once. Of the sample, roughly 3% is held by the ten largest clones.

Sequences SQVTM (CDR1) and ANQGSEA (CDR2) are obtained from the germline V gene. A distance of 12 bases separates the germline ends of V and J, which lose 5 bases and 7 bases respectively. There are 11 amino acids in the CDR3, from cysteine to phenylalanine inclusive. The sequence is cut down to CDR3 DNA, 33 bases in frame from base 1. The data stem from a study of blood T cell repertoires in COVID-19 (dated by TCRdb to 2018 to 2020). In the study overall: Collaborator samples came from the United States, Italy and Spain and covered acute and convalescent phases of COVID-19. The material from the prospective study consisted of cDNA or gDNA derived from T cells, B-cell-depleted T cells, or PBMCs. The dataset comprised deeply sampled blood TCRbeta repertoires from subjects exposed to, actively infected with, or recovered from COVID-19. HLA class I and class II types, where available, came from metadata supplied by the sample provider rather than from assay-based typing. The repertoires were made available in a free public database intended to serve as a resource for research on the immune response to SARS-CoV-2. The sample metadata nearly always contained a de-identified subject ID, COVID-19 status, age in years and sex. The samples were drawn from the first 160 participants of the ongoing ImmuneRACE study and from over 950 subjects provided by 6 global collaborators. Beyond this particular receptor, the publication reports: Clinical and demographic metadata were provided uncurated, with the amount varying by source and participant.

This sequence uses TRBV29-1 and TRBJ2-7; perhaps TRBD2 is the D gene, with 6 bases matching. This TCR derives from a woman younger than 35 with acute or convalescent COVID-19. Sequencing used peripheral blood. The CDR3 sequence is CSVPAGREQYF. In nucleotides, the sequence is TGCAGCGTTCCGGCGGGACGGGAGCAGTACTTC.